A selection of T cell receptor beta chains follows, all from one sample in a study of monozygotic twins with inflammatory bowel disease. Each CDR3 protein gets one entry in TCRdb, which reprocessed the 5' RACE reads and gives no DNA. The sample includes 300,000 to 350,000 distinct CDR3 sequences. Sequences were obtained from blood. These receptors originate from a human donor with ulcerative colitis or Crohn's disease, or a healthy co-twin of an affected twin (not recorded which). Both conserved end residues are part of each CDR3.

v_call: TRBV7-2
j_call: TRBJ2-6
cdr3_aa: CASAAAVGANVLTF

v_call: TRBV5-1
j_call: TRBJ2-1
cdr3_aa: CASSLAPAGLGNEQFF

v_call: TRBV6-5
j_call: TRBJ2-2
cdr3_aa: CASYRGGTGELFF

v_call: TRBV6-5
j_call: TRBJ1-4
cdr3_aa: CASSHRDSVKLFF

v_call: TRBV4-1
j_call: TRBJ2-6
cdr3_aa: CASSQGAGANVLTF

v_call: TRBV9
j_call: TRBJ2-7
cdr3_aa: CASSLKDRPYEQYF

v_call: TRBV20-1
j_call: TRBJ2-7
cdr3_aa: CSARDPVSYEQYF

v_call: TRBV10-3
j_call: TRBJ2-1
cdr3_aa: CAISDGFVTGNEQFF

v_call: TRBV3-1
j_call: TRBJ1-1
cdr3_aa: CASSQVVFWGLETANTEAFF

v_call: TRBV20-1
j_call: TRBJ2-5
cdr3_aa: CSAQGGIGETQYF

v_call: TRBV20-1
j_call: TRBJ2-1
cdr3_aa: CSAIPLLLAGDLNEQFF

v_call: TRBV6-1
j_call: TRBJ2-2
cdr3_aa: CASHRDRGAGELFF

v_call: TRBV4-1
j_call: TRBJ2-7
cdr3_aa: CASSQDPPDRGVDEQYF

v_call: TRBV11-2
j_call: TRBJ2-1
cdr3_aa: CASSLKLAAKRNEQFF

v_call: TRBV6-6
j_call: TRBJ2-2
cdr3_aa: CASSTGTGELFF

v_call: TRBV6-2/TRBV6-3
j_call: TRBJ1-1
cdr3_aa: CASSPGGGRGGTEAFF

v_call: TRBV6-1
j_call: TRBJ2-3
cdr3_aa: CASSRGGFGDTQYF

v_call: TRBV9
j_call: TRBJ1-1
cdr3_aa: CASSPSRGTEAFF

v_call: TRBV5-4
j_call: TRBJ2-2
cdr3_aa: CASSLRLNTGELFF

v_call: TRBV6-1
j_call: TRBJ1-5
cdr3_aa: CASSEASDLTYSNQPQHF

v_call: TRBV5-1
j_call: TRBJ1-1
cdr3_aa: CASSRDRAAEAFF

v_call: TRBV7-2
j_call: TRBJ2-1
cdr3_aa: CASRKDDVGEQFF

v_call: TRBV7-2
j_call: TRBJ1-2
cdr3_aa: CASSPFRYGYTF

v_call: TRBV6-1
j_call: TRBJ2-3
cdr3_aa: CAIGEGLVDTQYF

v_call: TRBV25-1
j_call: TRBJ2-1
cdr3_aa: CASSEGQNLAVNEQFF

v_call: TRBV5-1
j_call: TRBJ2-5
cdr3_aa: CASSSNRDRGYQETQYF

v_call: TRBV5-1
j_call: TRBJ1-4
cdr3_aa: CASSLGPGSGEKLFF

v_call: TRBV7-2
j_call: TRBJ2-1
cdr3_aa: CASSYSSGRALEQFF

v_call: TRBV11-2
j_call: TRBJ2-4
cdr3_aa: CASSLWGTGEVAKNIQYF

v_call: TRBV5-1
j_call: TRBJ2-3
cdr3_aa: CASSLEAGMDTQYF

v_call: TRBV23-1
j_call: TRBJ2-1
cdr3_aa: CASRGRYNEQFF

v_call: TRBV4-3
j_call: TRBJ1-3
cdr3_aa: CASSQEKAVTSGNTIYF

v_call: TRBV18
j_call: TRBJ1-6
cdr3_aa: CASSPDRGGSPLHF

v_call: TRBV5-1
j_call: TRBJ1-4
cdr3_aa: CASSPAGGDWEKLFF

v_call: TRBV6-5
j_call: TRBJ1-5
cdr3_aa: CATRGGSNQPQHF

v_call: TRBV5-5
j_call: TRBJ2-5
cdr3_aa: CASRAGTTQETQYF

v_call: TRBV3-1
j_call: TRBJ2-1
cdr3_aa: CASSQGPTRNSYNEQFF

v_call: TRBV9
j_call: TRBJ2-2
cdr3_aa: CASKRDVAGELFF

v_call: TRBV20-1
j_call: TRBJ2-1
cdr3_aa: CSAIGGAQYNEQFF

v_call: TRBV29-1
j_call: TRBJ1-1
cdr3_aa: CSVEEGGTEAFF

v_call: TRBV5-1
j_call: TRBJ2-7
cdr3_aa: CASSRNRGGSYEQYF

v_call: TRBV29-1
j_call: TRBJ2-3
cdr3_aa: CSAQGAGTADTQYF

v_call: TRBV19
j_call: TRBJ2-4
cdr3_aa: CASSTTGGRNIQYF

v_call: TRBV5-5
j_call: TRBJ2-5
cdr3_aa: CASSFTLKQETQYF

v_call: TRBV24-1
j_call: TRBJ2-5
cdr3_aa: CATSDAGTGEETQYF

v_call: TRBV2
j_call: TRBJ2-7
cdr3_aa: CAGRGEGQAEQYF

v_call: TRBV6-1
j_call: TRBJ1-1
cdr3_aa: CASRRDRTPNEAEAFF

v_call: TRBV20-1
j_call: TRBJ2-7
cdr3_aa: CSVAGGVNYEQYF

v_call: TRBV12-5
j_call: TRBJ2-1
cdr3_aa: CASGEAGGGNEQFF

v_call: TRBV11-2
j_call: TRBJ2-5
cdr3_aa: CASHTAGSRETQYF

v_call: TRBV7-8
j_call: TRBJ1-6
cdr3_aa: CASSLEVVVGQNNSPLHF